The clone carrying this T cell receptor beta chain was detected ten times or more. The antigen remains undetermined. TCRdb reprocessed the 5' RACE reads with MiXCR, giving one entry per CDR3 protein. This table has 450,000 to 550,000 distinct CDR3 sequences, roughly a fifth appearing once. The data were obtained in a study of T cells after yellow fever vaccination. Findings and limits, study-wide: A small share of clonotypes appeared in both CD4 and CD8 compartments. Though weaker, the secondary response peaked faster, on day 5 versus 15. One caveat is that FACS-sorted repertoires could contain abundant clonotypes contaminating from the bulk population.

Trimming took 4 bases from V and 4 from J; bases not matched to a gene: 8. Germline CDR1 reads MNHEY; CDR2 reads SVGAGI. The CDR3 extends over 15 amino acids. The sequence came from a young man who received the YFV17D yellow fever vaccine. The source material was PBMCs, sampled 15 days after the yellow fever booster vaccination. This chain links TRBV6-5 with TRBJ2-7; 9 positions match TRBD2. The CDR3 bases are TGTGCCAGCAGTTTAGGCGGGAGGGCGAGGTACGAGCAGTACTTC. This gives the protein CASSLGGRARYEQYF.